Listed below are T cell receptor beta chains from one sample, sequenced in a study of high-grade serous ovarian cancer treatment subgroups. The table came from immunoSEQ multiplex PCR; TCRdb's copy has only in-frame clones and leaves some out. Here the sample spans about 3,100 clones, around 75% being singletons. The source material was tumor tissue. Source of these receptors: a human donor with high-grade serous ovarian cancer. Both conserved end residues are part of each CDR3. The order of the fields is D gene, J gene, clone size, V gene, CDR3 DNA, CDR3 protein. The D gene is left open where the match is weak. Not every row has a clone size; where given, it reads once, few, many or a size class.

>.|TRBJ1-4|once|TRBV5-1
TGCGCCAGCAGCTTGTTGGGGGGAAATGAAAAACTGTTTTTT
CASSLLGGNEKLFF
>.|TRBJ2-2|.|TRBV4-1
TGCGCCAGCAGCCAAAATCCTAGCGAGAACACCGGGGAGCTGTTTTTT
CASSQNPSENTGELFF
>TRBD1|TRBJ1-5|.|TRBV19
TGTGCCAGTAGCAGGGGGGGCTCTTATAGCAATCAGCCCCAGCATTTT
CASSRGGSYSNQPQHF
>.|TRBJ1-5|large|TRBV4-2
TGTGCCAGCAGCCAGGAGGGATCCCGCAATCAGCCCCAGCATTTT
CASSQEGSRNQPQHF
>.|TRBJ2-3|.|TRBV29-1
TGCAGCGAACTTTTGGGGGATACGCAGTATTTT
CSELLGDTQYF
>TRBD2|TRBJ2-7|few|TRBV25-1
TGTGCCAGCAGTCCTCTAGCGGGTCCCTACGAGCAGTACTTC
CASSPLAGPYEQYF
>TRBD2|TRBJ2-3|.|TRBV10-3
TGTGCCATCAGGGGGCCGACTAGCCCAGCAGATACGCAGTATTTT
CAIRGPTSPADTQYF
>.|TRBJ1-1|.|TRBV5-4
TGTGCCAGCAGCTTCAGAAAAGGGGTGGCGTATACTGAAGCTTTCTTT
CASSFRKGVAYTEAFF
>.|TRBJ2-5|.|TRBV5-6
TGTGCCAGCAGCTCCCCCTCTATCCAAGAGACCCAGTACTTC
CASSSPSIQETQYF
>TRBD2|TRBJ2-7|few|TRBV2
TGTGCCAGCAGTTCCTTAACTAGACTAGCGGGGAGCTCCTACGAGCAGTACTTC
CASSSLTRLAGSSYEQYF
>TRBD1|TRBJ1-2|.|TRBV27
TGTGCCAGCAGTTTAAAACAGGGGCATTCCTATGGCTACACCTTC
CASSLKQGHSYGYTF
>.|TRBJ2-1|.|TRBV7-9
TGTGCCAGCAGCTTAGATCATCTAGCAAGTGAGCAGTTCTTC
CASSLDHLASEQFF
>.|TRBJ1-1|.|TRBV6-4
TGTGCCAGCAGAAGGACGGGAAACACTGAAGCTTTCTTT
CASRRTGNTEAFF
>.|TRBJ2-5|.|TRBV27
TGTGCCAGCGGGGGCTGGTCGGCCCAGTACTTC
CASGGWSAQYF
>TRBD1|TRBJ1-6|.|TRBV28
TGTGCCAGCACCATACAGGGGTCGGGTAATTCACCCCTCCACTTT
CASTIQGSGNSPLHF
>TRBD1|TRBJ2-7|.|TRBV7-2
TGTGCCAGCAGCTTGCGGGGACAGGGCCTTTTTTACGAGCAGTACTTC
CASSLRGQGLFYEQYF
>.|TRBJ2-5|.|TRBV12-5
TGTGCTAGTGGTCCCCAAAAGGACGGGGAGACGTGGACAGAGACCCAGTACTTC
CASGPQKDGETWTETQYF
>.|TRBJ1-2|few|TRBV28
TGTGCCAGCACCGAGGACCCGCGGGTCCGGGGTGGCTACACCTTC
CASTEDPRVRGGYTF
>.|TRBJ1-6|.|TRBV4-3
TGCGCCAGCAGCCAAAACCCCTTAACTGACTCACCCCTCCACTTT
CASSQNPLTDSPLHF
>.|TRBJ2-3|.|TRBV4-1
TGCGCCAGCAGCCAAGAGTTTCGGGGCAGAGATCGCACAGATACGCAGTATTTT
CASSQEFRGRDRTDTQYF
>.|TRBJ2-1|.|TRBV7-7
TGTGCCAGCAGCCCCGGACTAATCAATGAGCAGTTCTTC
CASSPGLINEQFF
>TRBD1|TRBJ1-4|few|TRBV28
TGTGCCAGCAGTAGGGGACAGGGGCGGGAAAAACTGTTTTTT
CASSRGQGREKLFF